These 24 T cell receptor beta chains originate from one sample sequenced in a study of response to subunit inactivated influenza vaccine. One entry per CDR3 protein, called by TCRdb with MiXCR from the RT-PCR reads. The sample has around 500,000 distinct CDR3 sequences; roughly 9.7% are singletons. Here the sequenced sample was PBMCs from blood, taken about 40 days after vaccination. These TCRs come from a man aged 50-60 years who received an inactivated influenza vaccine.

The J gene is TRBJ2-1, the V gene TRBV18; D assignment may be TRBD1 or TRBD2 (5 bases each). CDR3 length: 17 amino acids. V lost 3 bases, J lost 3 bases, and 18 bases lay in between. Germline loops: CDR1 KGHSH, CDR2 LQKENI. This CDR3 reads CASSPSLAGQGYNEQFF. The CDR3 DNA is TGTGCCAGCTCACCTTCGCTAGCTGGGCAGGGCTACAATGAGCAGTTCTTC.

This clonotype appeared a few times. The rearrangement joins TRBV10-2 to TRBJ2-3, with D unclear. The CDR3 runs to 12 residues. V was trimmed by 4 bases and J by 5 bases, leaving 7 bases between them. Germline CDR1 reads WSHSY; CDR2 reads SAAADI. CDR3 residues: CASSGYKDTQYF. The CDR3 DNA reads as TGCGCCAGCAGTGGCTATAAAGATACGCAGTATTTT.

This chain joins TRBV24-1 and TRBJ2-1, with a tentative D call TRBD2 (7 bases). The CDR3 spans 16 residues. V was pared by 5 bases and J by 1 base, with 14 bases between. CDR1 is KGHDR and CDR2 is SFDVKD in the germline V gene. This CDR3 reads CATSGPRGGSYNEQFF. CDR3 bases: TGTGCCACCAGTGGCCCCAGGGGAGGGTCCTACAATGAGCAGTTCTTC.

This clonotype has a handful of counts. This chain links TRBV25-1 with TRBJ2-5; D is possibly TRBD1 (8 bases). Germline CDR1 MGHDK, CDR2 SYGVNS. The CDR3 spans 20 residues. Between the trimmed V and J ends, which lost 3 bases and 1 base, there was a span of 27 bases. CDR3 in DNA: TGTGCCAGCAGTGATCCCCAGGGGGCGGGAGAGACCCAAGTCCAAGAGACCCAGTACTTC. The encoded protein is CASSDPQGAGETQVQETQYF.

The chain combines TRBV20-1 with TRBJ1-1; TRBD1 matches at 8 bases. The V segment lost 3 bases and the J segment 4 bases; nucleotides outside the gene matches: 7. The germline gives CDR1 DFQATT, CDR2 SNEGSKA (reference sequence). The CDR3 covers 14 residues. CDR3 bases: TGCAGTGCTAGGGGTGGACAGGGTGGCACTGAAGCTTTCTTT. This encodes CSARGGQGGTEAFF.

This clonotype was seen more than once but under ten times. The CDR3, as DNA: TGCAGCGTCCAGCGGACAAGGGGCTATGGCTACACCTTC. This sequence encodes CSVQRTRGYGYTF. The chain employs TRBV29-1 and TRBJ1-2; possibly TRBD1 for D (5 bases). V was pared by 6 bases and J by 4 bases, with 15 bases between. The germline gives CDR1 SQVTM, CDR2 ANQGSEA. This CDR3 spans 13 amino acids.

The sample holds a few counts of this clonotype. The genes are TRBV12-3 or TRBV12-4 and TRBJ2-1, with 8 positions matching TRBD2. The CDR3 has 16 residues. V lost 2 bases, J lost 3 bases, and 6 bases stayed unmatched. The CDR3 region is CASSLLGGGNYNEQFF. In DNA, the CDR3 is TGTGCCAGCAGTTTACTTGGCGGGGGGAACTACAATGAGCAGTTCTTC.

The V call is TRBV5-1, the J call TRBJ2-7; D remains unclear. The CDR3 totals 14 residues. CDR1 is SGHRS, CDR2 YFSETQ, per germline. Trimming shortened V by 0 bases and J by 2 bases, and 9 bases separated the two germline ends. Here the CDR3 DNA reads TGCGCCAGCAGCTTGGCCTTGCAAACCTACGAGCAGTACTTC. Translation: CASSLALQTYEQYF.

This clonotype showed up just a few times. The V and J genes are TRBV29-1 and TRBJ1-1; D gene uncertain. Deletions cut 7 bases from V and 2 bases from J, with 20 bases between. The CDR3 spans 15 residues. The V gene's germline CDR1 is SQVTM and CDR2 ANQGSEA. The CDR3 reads CSATVMYGSNTEAFF. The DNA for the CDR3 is TGCAGCGCTACTGTGATGTATGGCAGCAACACTGAAGCTTTCTTT.

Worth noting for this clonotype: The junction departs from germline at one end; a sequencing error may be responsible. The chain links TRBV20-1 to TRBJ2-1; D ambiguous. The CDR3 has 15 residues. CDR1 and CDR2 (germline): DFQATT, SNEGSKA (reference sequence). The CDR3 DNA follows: TGCAGTGCCAGAGGCGGTGCCAGCTCCTACAATGAGCAGTTCTTC. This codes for CSARGGASSYNEQFF.

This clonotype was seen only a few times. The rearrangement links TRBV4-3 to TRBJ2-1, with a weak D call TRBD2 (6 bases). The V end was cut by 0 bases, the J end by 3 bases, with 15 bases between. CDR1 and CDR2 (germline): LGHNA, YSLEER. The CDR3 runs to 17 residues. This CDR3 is CASSQEGWGDFYNEQFF. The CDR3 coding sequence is TGCGCCAGCAGCCAAGAGGGCTGGGGGGATTTCTACAATGAGCAGTTCTTC.

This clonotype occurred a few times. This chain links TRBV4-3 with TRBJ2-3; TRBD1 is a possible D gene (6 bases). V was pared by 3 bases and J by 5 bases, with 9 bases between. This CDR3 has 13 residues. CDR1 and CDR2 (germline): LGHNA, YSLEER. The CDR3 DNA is TGCGCCAGCAGCCAGGGGGCCATAGATACGCAGTATTTT. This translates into CASSQGAIDTQYF.

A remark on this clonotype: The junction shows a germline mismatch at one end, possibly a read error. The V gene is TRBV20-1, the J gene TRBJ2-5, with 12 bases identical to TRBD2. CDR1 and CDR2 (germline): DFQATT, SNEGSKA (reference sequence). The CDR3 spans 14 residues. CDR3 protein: CSTSLTSGSETQYF. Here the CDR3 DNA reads TGCAGTACTAGCTTGACTAGCGGGAGCGAGACCCAGTACTTC.

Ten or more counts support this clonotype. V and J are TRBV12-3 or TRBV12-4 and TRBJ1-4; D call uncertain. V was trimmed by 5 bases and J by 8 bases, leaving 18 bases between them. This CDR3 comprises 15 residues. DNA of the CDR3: TGTGCCAGCAGTCCCCAGACGGGTTGGAACGAAAAACTGTTTTTT. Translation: CASSPQTGWNEKLFF.

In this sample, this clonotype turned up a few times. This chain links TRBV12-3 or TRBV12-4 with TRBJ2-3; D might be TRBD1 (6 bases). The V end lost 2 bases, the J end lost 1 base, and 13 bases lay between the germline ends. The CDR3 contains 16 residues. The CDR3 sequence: CASSLWGRGGTDTQYF. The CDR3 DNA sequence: TGTGCCAGCAGTTTATGGGGGCGTGGGGGCACAGATACGCAGTATTTT.

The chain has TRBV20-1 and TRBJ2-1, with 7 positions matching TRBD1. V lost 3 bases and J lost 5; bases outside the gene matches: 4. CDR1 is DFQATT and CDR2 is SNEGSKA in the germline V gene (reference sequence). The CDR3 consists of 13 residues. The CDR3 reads CSARNRGHNEQFF. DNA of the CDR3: TGCAGTGCTAGGAACAGGGGCCACAATGAGCAGTTCTTC.

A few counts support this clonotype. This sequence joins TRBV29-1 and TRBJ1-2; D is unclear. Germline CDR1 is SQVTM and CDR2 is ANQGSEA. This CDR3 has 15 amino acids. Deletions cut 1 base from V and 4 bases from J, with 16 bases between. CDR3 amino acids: CSVEGGRKDPYGYTF. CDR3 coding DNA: TGCAGCGTTGAAGGAGGCAGGAAGGACCCCTATGGCTACACCTTC. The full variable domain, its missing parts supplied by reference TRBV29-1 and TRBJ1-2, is SAVISQKPSRDICQRGTSLTIQCQVDSQVTMMFWYRQQPGQSLTLIATANQGSEATYESGFVIDKFPISRPNLTFSTLTVSNMSPEDSSIYLCSVEGGRKDPYGYTFGSGTRLTVV.

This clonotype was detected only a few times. The CDR3 coding sequence is TGTGCCAGCAGCCCGGGACTAGCGGGGCTCAACACCGGGGAGCTGTTTTTT. It specifies CASSPGLAGLNTGELFF. The gene calls are TRBV12-3 or TRBV12-4 and TRBJ2-2; 13 bases match TRBD2. The CDR3 covers 17 residues. Losses at the gene ends were 6 bases for V and 2 bases for J; bases not matched to a gene: 6.

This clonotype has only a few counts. CDR3 amino acids: CASSAGTGVTEAFF. Here the CDR3 DNA reads TGTGCCAGCAGCGCCGGGACAGGGGTGACTGAAGCTTTCTTT. The chain is built from TRBV9 and TRBJ1-1, with 10 bases aligning to TRBD1. There are 14 residues in the CDR3. Germline V gives CDR1 SGDLS, CDR2 YYNGEE. The junction had 4 bases not matched to a gene; V was cut back by 3 bases and J by 5 bases.

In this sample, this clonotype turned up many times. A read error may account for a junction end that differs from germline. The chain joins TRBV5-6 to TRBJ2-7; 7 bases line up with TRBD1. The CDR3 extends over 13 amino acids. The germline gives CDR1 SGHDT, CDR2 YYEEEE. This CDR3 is CASSLDRTYEQYF. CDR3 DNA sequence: TGTGCCAGCAGTTTGGACAGGACCTACGAGCAGTACTTC.

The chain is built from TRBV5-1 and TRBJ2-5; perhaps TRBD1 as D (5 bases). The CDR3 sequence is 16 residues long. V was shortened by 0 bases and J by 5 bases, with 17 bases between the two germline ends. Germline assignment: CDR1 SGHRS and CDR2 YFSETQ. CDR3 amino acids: CASSLGLAGLMETQYF. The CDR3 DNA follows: TGCGCCAGCAGCTTGGGCTTAGCAGGGCTGATGGAGACCCAGTACTTC.

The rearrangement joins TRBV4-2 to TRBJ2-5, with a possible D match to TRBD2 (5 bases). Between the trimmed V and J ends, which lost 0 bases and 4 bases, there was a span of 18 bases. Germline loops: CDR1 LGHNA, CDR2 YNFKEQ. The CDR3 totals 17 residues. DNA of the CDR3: TGTGCCAGCAGCCAAGACCTGTCAGGAGGCCGTGGAGAGACCCAGTACTTC. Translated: CASSQDLSGGRGETQYF.

CDR3 DNA sequence: TGCAGTGCTAGACAGGGCGGAGAGAGGACCCAGTACTTC. This codes for CSARQGGERTQYF. This chain links TRBV20-1 with TRBJ2-5, with D possibly TRBD1 on 5 matching bases. Germline-derived CDR1 and CDR2 are DFQATT and SNEGSKA (reference sequence). The V end lost 2 bases, the J end lost 7 bases, and 14 bases lay between the germline ends. CDR3 length equals 13 residues.

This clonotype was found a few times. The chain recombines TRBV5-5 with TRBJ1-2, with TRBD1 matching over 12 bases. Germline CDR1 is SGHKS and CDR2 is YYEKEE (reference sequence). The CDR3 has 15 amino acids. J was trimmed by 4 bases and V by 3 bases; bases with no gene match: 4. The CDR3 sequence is CASSWGQGAVYGYTF. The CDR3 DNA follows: TGTGCCAGCAGCTGGGGACAGGGGGCCGTCTATGGCTACACCTTC.